This T cell receptor beta chain comes out of a study of T cell responses to AZD1222 COVID-19 vaccine. This clone has just a few counts. Sequencing was performed with immunoSEQ multiplex PCR; in TCRdb, only in-frame clones are kept and a portion is missing. The sample contains around 76,000 clones, roughly 84% of which appear only once. The sample was peripheral blood, taken on day 0 of AZD1222 vaccination. The sequence derives from an adult in good health.

The CDR3 bases are TGTGCCAGCAGTGAACCGGGTATGGGAGCTGAAGCTTTCTTT. This encodes CASSEPGMGAEAFF. V gene TRBV6-1 combines with J gene TRBJ1-1; D gene unclear. The germline V and J ends were trimmed by 2 bases and 6 bases, with 13 bases remaining between them. The germline CDR1 and CDR2 sequences are MNHNS and SASEGT. This CDR3 has 14 amino acids.